These T cell receptor beta chains were read from a single sample in a study of cytomegalovirus exposure and HLA in healthy donors. Using immunoSEQ multiplex PCR, the repertoire was profiled, and TCRdb retains in-frame clones only, with some absent. This repertoire shows roughly 130,000 clones, 70% to 80% found once; its top ten account for approximately 3%. Sample: PBMCs. These receptors were collected from a female donor in good health and CMV-seronegative. CDR3s include the opening cysteine and the closing phenylalanine or tryptophan. The order of the fields is V gene, D gene, J gene, clone size, CDR3 protein, CDR3 DNA. A D gene is named only where the DNA matches it firmly. Expanded clones are given a class, and other clones once, few, many or no size at all.

v_gene: TRBV28; d_gene: TRBD1; j_gene: TRBJ2-1; abundance: NA; CDR3aa: CASSPLLTGGNGQFF; CDR3nt: TGTGCCAGCAGCCCACTCCTGACAGGGGGCAATGGGCAGTTCTTC
v_gene: TRBV4-3; d_gene: NA; j_gene: TRBJ1-2; abundance: NA; CDR3aa: CASSQDPSYGYTF; CDR3nt: TGCGCCAGCAGCCAAGACCCCTCCTATGGCTACACCTTC
v_gene: TRBV9; d_gene: TRBD2; j_gene: TRBJ2-7; abundance: once; CDR3aa: CASSAGLATNEQYF; CDR3nt: TGTGCCAGCAGCGCGGGACTAGCAACGAACGAGCAGTACTTC
v_gene: TRBV7-3; d_gene: TRBD2; j_gene: TRBJ2-4; abundance: once; CDR3aa: CASSPGGQAKNIQYF; CDR3nt: TGTGCCAGCAGCCCGGGGGGGCAAGCCAAAAACATTCAGTACTTC
v_gene: TRBV6-1; d_gene: NA; j_gene: TRBJ1-1; abundance: once; CDR3aa: CASSEAWGDHTEAFF; CDR3nt: TGTGCCAGCAGTGAAGCCTGGGGGGACCACACTGAAGCTTTCTTT
v_gene: TRBV6-5; d_gene: TRBD1; j_gene: TRBJ2-5; abundance: NA; CDR3aa: CATLGGQGAGETQYF; CDR3nt: TGTGCCACGTTGGGGGGACAGGGGGCAGGGGAGACCCAGTACTTC
v_gene: TRBV7-2; d_gene: NA; j_gene: TRBJ1-4; abundance: NA; CDR3aa: CASSHGNGVTNEKLFF; CDR3nt: TGTGCCAGCAGCCACGGGAATGGGGTGACTAATGAAAAACTGTTTTTT
v_gene: TRBV6-6; d_gene: NA; j_gene: TRBJ2-6; abundance: NA; CDR3aa: CASSYLQRSGANVLTF; CDR3nt: TGTGCCAGCAGTTACCTTCAGAGGTCTGGGGCCAACGTCCTGACTTTC
v_gene: TRBV7-9; d_gene: NA; j_gene: TRBJ2-5; abundance: NA; CDR3aa: CASSPTGSQETQYF; CDR3nt: TGTGCCAGCAGCCCCACGGGGTCACAAGAGACCCAGTACTTC
v_gene: TRBV2; d_gene: TRBD1; j_gene: TRBJ2-7; abundance: NA; CDR3aa: CASTQTGIDEQYF; CDR3nt: TGTGCCAGCACCCAGACAGGGATCGACGAGCAGTACTTC
v_gene: TRBV29-1; d_gene: NA; j_gene: TRBJ2-1; abundance: once; CDR3aa: CSAAKGVRNEQFF; CDR3nt: TGCAGCGCCGCTAAGGGGGTGCGGAATGAGCAGTTCTTC
v_gene: TRBV29-1; d_gene: NA; j_gene: TRBJ2-5; abundance: NA; CDR3aa: CSYQPPGGKTQYF; CDR3nt: TGCAGCTACCAACCACCAGGGGGGAAGACCCAGTACTTC
v_gene: TRBV7-2; d_gene: TRBD2; j_gene: TRBJ2-7; abundance: once; CDR3aa: CASSLSTSGSSTSYEQYF; CDR3nt: TGTGCCAGCAGCTTATCGACTAGCGGGAGCTCCACCTCCTACGAGCAGTACTTC
v_gene: TRBV7-9; d_gene: TRBD1; j_gene: TRBJ2-2; abundance: once; CDR3aa: CASRQGSTTGELFF; CDR3nt: TGTGCCAGCAGACAGGGGTCCACCACCGGGGAGCTGTTTTTT
v_gene: TRBV5-1; d_gene: NA; j_gene: TRBJ1-2; abundance: NA; CDR3aa: CASSSDNYGYTF; CDR3nt: TGCGCCAGCAGCAGCGATAACTATGGCTACACCTTC
v_gene: TRBV5-4; d_gene: NA; j_gene: TRBJ1-2; abundance: NA; CDR3aa: CASSFVGGANGYTF; CDR3nt: TGTGCCAGCAGCTTCGTGGGGGGGGCAAATGGCTACACCTTC
v_gene: TRBV2; d_gene: TRBD1; j_gene: TRBJ1-1; abundance: NA; CDR3aa: CASKQGGTEAFF; CDR3nt: TGTGCCAGCAAACAGGGGGGGACTGAAGCTTTCTTT
v_gene: TRBV4-3; d_gene: NA; j_gene: TRBJ2-7; abundance: NA; CDR3aa: CASSQDRRYEQYF; CDR3nt: TGCGCCAGCAGCCAAGATAGGAGATACGAGCAGTACTTC
v_gene: TRBV2; d_gene: TRBD1; j_gene: TRBJ1-1; abundance: NA; CDR3aa: CASTPEGQKAFF; CDR3nt: TGTGCCAGCACGCCGGAGGGACAGAAAGCTTTCTTT
v_gene: TRBV9; d_gene: NA; j_gene: TRBJ1-5; abundance: NA; CDR3aa: CASSGGGSNQPQHF; CDR3nt: TGTGCCAGCAGCGGGGGGGGGAGCAATCAGCCCCAGCATTTT
v_gene: TRBV20-1; d_gene: NA; j_gene: TRBJ2-3; abundance: NA; CDR3aa: CSASAADTQYF; CDR3nt: TGCAGTGCCTCGGCAGCGGATACGCAGTATTTT
v_gene: TRBV7-6; d_gene: TRBD1; j_gene: TRBJ1-4; abundance: NA; CDR3aa: CASSAGTGGEKLFF; CDR3nt: TGTGCCAGCAGCGCCGGGACAGGAGGTGAAAAACTGTTTTTT
v_gene: TRBV18; d_gene: TRBD1; j_gene: TRBJ1-1; abundance: NA; CDR3aa: CASSSRQGAGDTEAFF; CDR3nt: TGTGCCAGCTCATCGCGACAGGGGGCTGGGGACACTGAAGCTTTCTTT
v_gene: TRBV28; d_gene: NA; j_gene: TRBJ2-2; abundance: once; CDR3aa: CASSFVGSTGELFF; CDR3nt: TGTGCCAGCAGTTTCGTAGGGAGTACCGGGGAGCTGTTTTTT
v_gene: TRBV30; d_gene: NA; j_gene: TRBJ2-7; abundance: NA; CDR3aa: CAWRRPAGGYEQYF; CDR3nt: TGTGCCTGGAGAAGACCCGCTGGCGGCTACGAGCAGTACTTC
v_gene: TRBV5-1; d_gene: NA; j_gene: TRBJ1-4; abundance: NA; CDR3aa: CASSPEPTTNEKLFF; CDR3nt: TGCGCCAGCAGCCCTGAGCCCACAACTAATGAAAAACTGTTTTTT
v_gene: TRBV10-3; d_gene: NA; j_gene: TRBJ2-1; abundance: NA; CDR3aa: CATGRGELSYNEQFF; CDR3nt: TGTGCCACCGGGCGCGGGGAGTTGTCCTACAATGAGCAGTTCTTC
v_gene: TRBV19; d_gene: TRBD1; j_gene: TRBJ2-4; abundance: NA; CDR3aa: CASSPGQPIAKNIQYF; CDR3nt: TGTGCCAGTAGTCCGGGACAGCCTATAGCCAAAAACATTCAGTACTTC
v_gene: TRBV2; d_gene: NA; j_gene: TRBJ1-2; abundance: few; CDR3aa: CASSGMTATYGYTF; CDR3nt: TGTGCCAGCAGTGGCATGACAGCGACTTATGGCTACACCTTC
v_gene: TRBV6-6; d_gene: NA; j_gene: TRBJ2-3; abundance: few; CDR3aa: CASGGAADTQYF; CDR3nt: TGTGCCAGCGGGGGGGCGGCAGATACGCAGTATTTT
v_gene: TRBV2; d_gene: TRBD1; j_gene: TRBJ1-5; abundance: NA; CDR3aa: CASSSGGSSNQPQHF; CDR3nt: TGTGCCAGCAGTTCAGGGGGCAGTAGCAATCAGCCCCAGCATTTT
v_gene: TRBV27; d_gene: NA; j_gene: TRBJ1-1; abundance: NA; CDR3aa: CASSLWAMNTEAFF; CDR3nt: TGTGCCAGCAGTTTATGGGCAATGAACACTGAAGCTTTCTTT
v_gene: TRBV27; d_gene: TRBD2; j_gene: TRBJ2-3; abundance: NA; CDR3aa: CATGTSGRAESDTQYF; CDR3nt: TGTGCCACCGGGACTAGCGGGAGGGCCGAGTCAGATACGCAGTATTTT
v_gene: TRBV7-9; d_gene: TRBD2; j_gene: TRBJ2-1; abundance: few; CDR3aa: CASSSPSPGLAWNEQFF; CDR3nt: TGTGCCAGCAGCTCCCCGTCGCCGGGACTAGCGTGGAATGAGCAGTTCTTC
v_gene: TRBV6-5; d_gene: NA; j_gene: TRBJ1-2; abundance: NA; CDR3aa: CASSFDNNYGYTF; CDR3nt: TGTGCCAGCAGTTTTGACAACAACTATGGCTACACCTTC
v_gene: TRBV30; d_gene: TRBD2; j_gene: TRBJ2-6; abundance: NA; CDR3aa: CAWISGRIGGANVLTF; CDR3nt: TGTGCCTGGATTAGCGGGAGAATAGGTGGGGCCAACGTCCTGACTTTC
v_gene: TRBV7-6; d_gene: NA; j_gene: TRBJ2-7; abundance: NA; CDR3aa: CASGVGGGRDNLYEQYF; CDR3nt: TGTGCCAGCGGCGTTGGCGGAGGGAGAGATAACCTCTACGAGCAGTACTTC
v_gene: TRBV29-1; d_gene: TRBD1; j_gene: TRBJ2-2; abundance: NA; CDR3aa: CSVDLGQGANTGELFF; CDR3nt: TGCAGCGTTGATTTAGGACAGGGGGCGAACACCGGGGAGCTGTTTTTT
v_gene: TRBV6-5; d_gene: TRBD1; j_gene: TRBJ2-1; abundance: few; CDR3aa: CASRTDRENEQFF; CDR3nt: TGTGCCAGCAGAACTGACAGGGAAAATGAGCAGTTCTTC
v_gene: TRBV19; d_gene: TRBD2; j_gene: TRBJ2-5; abundance: NA; CDR3aa: CASSYGRDQETQYF; CDR3nt: TGTGCCAGTAGTTATGGGAGGGATCAAGAGACCCAGTACTTC
v_gene: TRBV7-2; d_gene: NA; j_gene: TRBJ2-3; abundance: NA; CDR3aa: CASSFRGRTTDTQYF; CDR3nt: TGTGCCAGCAGCTTTCGGGGGAGGACCACAGATACGCAGTATTTT
v_gene: TRBV7-3; d_gene: NA; j_gene: TRBJ1-2; abundance: NA; CDR3aa: CASSPTGSGDYGYTF; CDR3nt: TGTGCCAGCAGCCCTACGGGTTCAGGGGACTATGGCTACACCTTC
v_gene: TRBV5-1; d_gene: NA; j_gene: TRBJ2-2; abundance: NA; CDR3aa: CASSSVGGANTGELFF; CDR3nt: TGCGCCAGCAGCTCTGTTGGCGGAGCGAACACCGGGGAGCTGTTTTTT
v_gene: TRBV7-9; d_gene: TRBD1; j_gene: TRBJ2-7; abundance: NA; CDR3aa: CASSPGQASYEQYF; CDR3nt: TGTGCCAGCAGCCCCGGACAGGCGAGCTACGAGCAGTACTTC
v_gene: TRBV6-1; d_gene: TRBD1; j_gene: TRBJ1-1; abundance: NA; CDR3aa: CASRKTGGEFHPAFF; CDR3nt: TGTGCCAGCAGAAAAACAGGGGGCGAATTCCATCCGGCTTTCTTT
v_gene: TRBV9; d_gene: NA; j_gene: TRBJ1-3; abundance: NA; CDR3aa: CASSVRPGDGNTIYF; CDR3nt: TGTGCCAGCAGCGTTCGACCGGGGGATGGAAACACCATATATTTT
v_gene: TRBV2; d_gene: TRBD2; j_gene: TRBJ2-3; abundance: NA; CDR3aa: CASIQVASGGWRTQYF; CDR3nt: TGTGCCAGCATACAGGTGGCTAGCGGGGGATGGAGGACGCAGTATTTT
v_gene: TRBV29-1; d_gene: NA; j_gene: TRBJ1-2; abundance: NA; CDR3aa: CSVLTVGGGYTF; CDR3nt: TGCAGCGTTCTAACAGTCGGCGGGGGCTACACCTTC
v_gene: TRBV7-2; d_gene: TRBD1; j_gene: TRBJ1-5; abundance: NA; CDR3aa: CASSPGQRAPQHF; CDR3nt: TGTGCCAGCAGCCCGGGACAGCGCGCACCCCAGCATTTT
v_gene: TRBV4-2; d_gene: NA; j_gene: TRBJ2-3; abundance: once; CDR3aa: CASSQDDKRLVRNTDTQYF; CDR3nt: TGTGCCAGCAGCCAAGACGATAAGCGACTTGTTAGGAACACAGATACGCAGTATTTT
v_gene: TRBV27; d_gene: NA; j_gene: TRBJ2-7; abundance: NA; CDR3aa: CASSLSGVTGQGSSYEQYF; CDR3nt: TGTGCCAGCAGTTTATCGGGTGTAACAGGGCAAGGAAGCTCCTACGAGCAGTACTTC
v_gene: TRBV6-1; d_gene: NA; j_gene: TRBJ1-1; abundance: few; CDR3aa: CASSNRANTEAFF; CDR3nt: TGTGCCAGCAGTAACAGGGCGAACACTGAAGCTTTCTTT
v_gene: TRBV6-5; d_gene: TRBD1; j_gene: TRBJ2-7; abundance: NA; CDR3aa: CASSRGGQGSYEQYF; CDR3nt: TGTGCCAGCAGTCGTGGGGGACAGGGGTCCTACGAGCAGTACTTC
v_gene: TRBV7-9; d_gene: NA; j_gene: TRBJ1-3; abundance: NA; CDR3aa: CASSLIGGSGNTIYF; CDR3nt: TGTGCCAGCAGCTTAATCGGGGGATCTGGAAACACCATATATTTT
v_gene: TRBV7-2; d_gene: TRBD1; j_gene: TRBJ2-7; abundance: NA; CDR3aa: CASTRQGPTHYEQYF; CDR3nt: TGTGCCAGCACCAGACAGGGACCTACTCACTACGAGCAGTACTTC
v_gene: TRBV28; d_gene: TRBD1; j_gene: TRBJ1-4; abundance: NA; CDR3aa: CASSFWARGEKLFF; CDR3nt: TGTGCCAGCAGTTTTTGGGCCAGGGGGGAAAAACTGTTTTTT
v_gene: TRBV9; d_gene: NA; j_gene: TRBJ2-3; abundance: few; CDR3aa: CASSVGGQTILATLGDTQYF; CDR3nt: TGTGCCAGCAGCGTAGGCGGACAGACAATACTAGCGACCCTCGGGGATACGCAGTATTTT
v_gene: TRBV6-6; d_gene: TRBD2; j_gene: TRBJ2-5; abundance: few; CDR3aa: CASSSGTSGTGETQYF; CDR3nt: TGTGCCAGCAGCTCCGGGACTAGCGGGACAGGGGAGACCCAGTACTTC
v_gene: TRBV27; d_gene: NA; j_gene: TRBJ2-7; abundance: NA; CDR3aa: CASSQQMSYEQYF; CDR3nt: TGTGCCAGCAGTCAACAGATGTCCTACGAGCAGTACTTC